Listed below are T cell receptor beta chains from one sample, sequenced in a study of read filtering for tumor transcriptome and immune sequencing. TCRdb used MiXCR to reprocess the reads, holding one entry per CDR3 protein. The sample has around 38,000 distinct CDR3 sequences, around 15% seen once; the top ten hold 27%. What was sequenced was a population of CD138-negative cells sorted from bone marrow. The source is a donor at least 40 years old with multiple myeloma. CDR3s include the opening cysteine and the closing phenylalanine or tryptophan.

CDR3	length	V
CASSHSGSLAGYNEQFF	17	TRBV6-2/TRBV6-3
CASSLDPRGGNQPQHF	16	TRBV28
CAGSLSQSPYEQYF	14	TRBV7-9
CSASGGRSQNEQYF	14	TRBV20-1
CASSSGTSGTNGQFF	15	TRBV7-2
CASGSIHENTGELFF	15	TRBV4-3
CASSLRRYGGESGPSGFF	18	TRBV7-9
CASSLSGTGVVEQYF	15	TRBV5-4
CSASGRANNEQFF	13	TRBV20-1
CASTLGGSGTGELFF	15	TRBV28
CASSLTGTNSLDEQFF	16	TRBV7-9
CASIRDRGVNEQFF	14	TRBV28
CSARDPTGGFTEAFF	15	TRBV20-1
CASSLRDGQETQYF	14	TRBV28
CASSQSRGAQYF	12	TRBV11-2
CSAPGPGSSYNSPLHF	16	TRBV20-1
CASSLGGLGELFF	13	TRBV7-2
CSARIGHRVVIEQYF	15	TRBV20-1
CASSLTSADNEQFF	14	TRBV7-8
CASSQDRTSGRNIQYF	16	TRBV4-2
CASSLLGLNTEAFF	14	TRBV7-9
CASSWGPTEEQYF	13	TRBV27
CATSNQGANNEQFF	14	TRBV15
CASSLDLQGGSEAFF	15	TRBV7-9
CASSYQSAANTEAFF	15	TRBV6-6
CASSLWSPGAHYEQYF	16	TRBV28
CASSQEGGWNTEAFF	15	TRBV3-1
CASSPAGTDTQYF	13	TRBV7-6
CSAIHETQYF	10	TRBV20-1
CASSYYNQPQHF	12	TRBV6-2/TRBV6-3
CASSDRGLSYEQYF	14	TRBV2
CASSPPLLAGVTYEQYF	17	TRBV28
CASSQRQGAGANVLTF	16	TRBV4-3
CASSYSEGTYEQYF	14	TRBV6-5
CSAREDLRGGETQYF	15	TRBV20-1
CASSSGGGETKNIQYF	16	TRBV28
CASSPDRPGTGELFF	15	TRBV5-1
CSASRSGRAPAETQYF	16	TRBV20-1
CATSRVGGANTGELFF	16	TRBV15
CASSASGTGNGELFF	15	TRBV2
CASSYGGGRGNEQFF	15	TRBV6-2/TRBV6-3
CASSLASGSLLSDTQYF	17	TRBV7-2
CASNKQGSYEQYF	13	TRBV6-2/TRBV6-3
CSARDLAGRIYEQYF	15	TRBV20-1
CASSSRVDEQYF	12	TRBV7-9
CAVSDHDYEQHF	12	TRBV10-3
CASSTGQGSGNTIYF	15	TRBV7-2
CASSLGAGGRRVNIQYF	17	TRBV7-9
CASSLAGGGQETQYF	15	TRBV28
CAVGQGNTEAFF	12	TRBV28
CASSSQGRAYEQYF	14	TRBV6-5
CASSPDRRVADTQYF	15	TRBV5-6
CASSFLAGAGYNEQFF	16	TRBV7-3
CSATGTPWNEQFF	13	TRBV29-1